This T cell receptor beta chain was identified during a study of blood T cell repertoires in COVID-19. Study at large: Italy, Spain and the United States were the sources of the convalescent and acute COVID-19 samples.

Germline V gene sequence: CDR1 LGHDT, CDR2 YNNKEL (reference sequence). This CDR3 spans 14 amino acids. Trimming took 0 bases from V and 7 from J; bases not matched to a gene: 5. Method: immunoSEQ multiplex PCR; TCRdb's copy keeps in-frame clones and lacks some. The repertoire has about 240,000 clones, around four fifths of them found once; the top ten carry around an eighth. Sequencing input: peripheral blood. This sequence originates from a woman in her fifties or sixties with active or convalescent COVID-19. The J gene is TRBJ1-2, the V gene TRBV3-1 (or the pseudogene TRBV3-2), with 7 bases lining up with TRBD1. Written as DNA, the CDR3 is TGTGCCAGCAGCCAAGAGAGGCAGGGGGGTGGCTACACCTTC. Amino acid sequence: CASSQERQGGGYTF.